The rows below give T cell receptor beta chains drawn from one sample of a study of tumour-infiltrating T cells in Burkitt lymphoma. This table comes from immunoSEQ multiplex PCR, and its TCRdb copy is limited to in-frame clones, with some not included. The sample lists around 13,000 clones; about 85% were seen once. Input material: tumor tissue. Receptors were obtained from a human donor with diffuse large B-cell lymphoma. The CDR3 runs from the conserved cysteine through the conserved F or W. Fields, in order: D gene, J gene, V gene, CDR3 protein, CDR3 DNA. D genes are given only for firm matches.

.	TRBJ1-1	TRBV28	CATRGGARNTEAFF	TGTGCCACCAGAGGGGGGGCCCGGAACACTGAAGCTTTCTTT
TRBD1	TRBJ1-2	TRBV19	CASSTSTGGEGYTF	TGTGCCAGTAGTACCTCGACAGGGGGTGAAGGCTACACCTTC
.	TRBJ2-2	TRBV9	CASSVRAGELFF	TGTGCCAGCAGCGTCAGAGCCGGGGAGCTGTTTTTT
.	TRBJ1-4	TRBV5-1	CASSLSQIGKLFF	TGCGCCAGCAGCTTAAGCCAGATCGGAAAACTGTTTTTT
TRBD1	TRBJ1-4	TRBV6-5	CASRRQGDEKLFF	TGTGCCAGCAGAAGACAGGGGGATGAAAAACTGTTTTTT
.	TRBJ1-4	TRBV5-6	CASCVGPRGEKLFF	TGTGCCAGCTGCGTAGGGCCCAGGGGTGAAAAACTGTTTTTT
.	TRBJ2-7	TRBV9	CASSGNSYEQYF	TGTGCCAGCAGCGGGAACTCCTACGAGCAGTACTTC
TRBD2	TRBJ2-7	TRBV6-5	CASSYPGTSGTYEQYF	TGTGCCAGCAGTTACCCCGGGACTAGCGGTACCTACGAGCAGTACTTC
.	TRBJ1-1	TRBV2	CASSDTKGKNTEAFF	TGTGCCAGCAGTGATACGAAGGGAAAGAACACTGAAGCTTTCTTT
TRBD2	TRBJ2-5	TRBV4-1	CASSPGGLAGVWETQYF	TGCGCCAGCAGCCCTGGGGGACTAGCGGGAGTGTGGGAGACCCAGTACTTC
.	TRBJ2-7	TRBV7-6	CASSPTVLFEQYF	TGTGCCAGCAGCCCGACGGTTCTCTTCGAGCAGTACTTC
.	TRBJ2-5	TRBV20-1	CSASGQETQYF	TGCAGCGCCAGCGGCCAAGAGACCCAGTACTTC
TRBD1	TRBJ1-2	TRBV19	CASSNPGQGNYGYTF	TGTGCCAGTAGTAATCCGGGACAGGGGAACTATGGCTACACCTTC
.	TRBJ1-4	TRBV2	CASSEQKKLFF	TGTGCCAGCAGTGAACAGAAAAAACTGTTTTTT
TRBD1	TRBJ2-7	TRBV6-6	CASSDYLNRGSYEQYF	TGTGCCAGCAGTGACTACCTTAACAGGGGATCCTACGAGCAGTACTTC